Following are 30 T cell receptor beta chains from one sample sequenced in a study of CD8+ T cells in alopecia areata. cDNA serving as the sequencing template came from extracted, reverse transcribed RNA. Measured with immunoSEQ multiplex PCR; TCRdb has only the in-frame clones, and not every one. The sample shows about 250,000 clones, 60% of them seen only once. Treatment indicated: oral pan-JAK inhibitor, 5-10 mg twice daily. The source was CD4+ T cells sorted from blood, collected around week 54, from a patient treated with tofacitinib. The receptor set was obtained from a human donor with alopecia areata.

The rearrangement uses TRBV7-3 and TRBJ2-5; D uncertain. Germline CDR1 reads SGHTA; CDR2 reads FQGTGA. V was cut by 5 bases and J by 3 bases, with 10 bases left in between. This CDR3 region has 13 residues. The CDR3 DNA follows: TGTGCCAGCAGCCCCTATGGGGAAGAGACCCAGTACTTC. Its protein product is CASSPYGEETQYF.

This clone came up a few times. This sample includes further DNA sequences coding for the same CDR3. The chain is built from TRBV5-1 and TRBJ1-2; no definite D call. V lost 4 bases and J lost 5, with 9 bases in between. The CDR3 totals 12 residues. The germline gives CDR1 SGHRS, CDR2 YFSETQ. The chain's CDR3 is CASSTDSYGYTF. The CDR3 region has the DNA TGCGCCAGCAGCACCGATTCTTATGGCTACACCTTC.

This rearrangement joins TRBV21-1 to TRBJ2-7; the table's TRBD1 call for D was not verified on the DNA. TRBV21-1 is deemed a pseudogene. The CDR3 consists of 14 residues. The CDR3 nucleotides read TGTGCCAGCAGCCAACGGGACAAAGGTTACGAGCAGTACTTC. This gives the protein CASSQRDKGYEQYF.

This chain links TRBV30 with TRBJ2-5, with D perhaps given as TRBD1 or TRBD2 (6 bases each). The J call may be faulty, since TRBJ2-7 better matches the DNA end. The CDR3 extends over 15 amino acids. Germline V gene sequence: CDR1 GTSNPN, CDR2 SVGIG (reference sequence). This CDR3 reads CAWSVLGAGIYEQYF. Here the CDR3 DNA reads TGTGCCTGGAGTGTCCTGGGGGCGGGGATCTACGAGCAGTACTTC.

The rearrangement joins TRBV9 to TRBJ2-3, with D perhaps matching TRBD1 (5 bases). V lost 3 bases to trimming and J lost 2 bases, with 10 bases between them. Germline CDR1 is SGDLS and CDR2 is YYNGEE. This CDR3 has 14 residues. As DNA, the CDR3 is TGTGCCAGCAGCGGGACACCTTTCACAGATACGCAGTATTTT. Translated, it gives CASSGTPFTDTQYF.

The rearrangement uses TRBV9 and TRBJ1-6; weak D call: TRBD1 (6 bases). This CDR3 spans 16 amino acids. The V and J ends lost 7 bases and 0 bases respectively, with 14 bases between them. Looked up from germline, CDR1 is SGDLS and CDR2 is YYNGEE. CDR3: CASGAGAGSYNSPLHF. The CDR3 DNA is TGTGCCAGCGGAGCAGGGGCCGGCTCCTATAATTCACCCCTCCACTTT.

The V call is TRBV5-6, the J call TRBJ1-5, with TRBD1 identical over 8 bases. With 9 bases clipped from V and 7 bases from J, the junction kept 6 bases outside the gene matches. Germline V gives CDR1 SGHDT, CDR2 YYEEEE. The CDR3 sequence is 12 residues long. The CDR3 spells CAIWTGHQPQHF. The DNA of the CDR3 is TGTGCCATCTGGACAGGGCACCAGCCCCAGCATTTT.

This clone was recorded a few times. The rearrangement joins TRBV9 to TRBJ2-2, with 9 bases matching TRBD2. V gave up 3 bases and J gave up 1 base; unmatched junction bases: 1. Per the germline V gene, CDR1 is SGDLS and CDR2 is YYNGEE. The CDR3 runs to 15 residues. The CDR3 DNA follows: TGTGCCAGCAGCGGTAGCGGGGGGAACACCGGGGAGCTGTTTTTT. Translation: CASSGSGGNTGELFF. The entire variable domain, with the rest obtained from reference TRBV9 and TRBJ2-2, is as follows: DSGVTQTPKHLITATGQRVTLRCSPRSGDLSVYWYQQSLDQGLQFLIQYYNGEERAKGNILERFSAQQFPDLHSELNLSSLELGDSALYFCASSGSGGNTGELFFGEGSRLTVL.

Comment on this clone: Distinct nucleotide sequences in the sample also encode this CDR3. This chain connects TRBV7-9 to TRBJ1-5, with TRBD1 as a possible D gene (5 bases). Trimming stripped 5 bases from V and 4 bases from J, with 9 bases between. Germline V CDR1 and CDR2: SEHNR, FQNEAQ (reference sequence). The CDR3 length is 13 residues. In DNA, the CDR3 is TGTGCCAGCAGCCCCGGGGGGAATCAGCCCCAGCATTTT. This encodes CASSPGGNQPQHF.

The CDR3 loop reads CASSVGTGTIYEQYF. CDR3 sequence (DNA): TGTGCCAGCAGCGTAGGGACAGGGACAATCTACGAGCAGTACTTC. V is TRBV9 and J is TRBJ2-7; 8 nucleotides line up with TRBD1. Unmatched junction bases numbered 5, after V lost 0 bases and J lost 3 bases. This CDR3 region has 15 residues. CDR1 SGDLS and CDR2 YYNGEE come from the germline V gene. Variable domain in full (rest from reference TRBV9 and TRBJ2-7): DSGVTQTPKHLITATGQRVTLRCSPRSGDLSVYWYQQSLDQGLQFLIQYYNGEERAKGNILERFSAQQFPDLHSELNLSSLELGDSALYFCASSVGTGTIYEQYFGPGTRLTVT.

The V and J genes are TRBV11-2 and TRBJ1-6, with D possibly matching TRBD1 (6 bases). This CDR3 contains 16 residues. The V gene lost 4 bases and the J gene lost 13 bases, with 23 bases spanning the gap. Germline-derived CDR1 and CDR2 are SGHAT and FQNNGV. The CDR3 spells CASSYYTGGAFSPLHF. For the CDR3, the DNA is TGTGCCAGCAGCTACTACACGGGGGGGGCGTTTTCGCCCCTCCACTTT.

The chain recombines TRBV7-8 with TRBJ1-6, with D possibly matching TRBD1 (5 bases). Germline CDR1 SGHVS, CDR2 FQNEAQ. The V end was cut by 2 bases, the J end by 2 bases, with 7 bases between. The CDR3 totals 15 residues. In DNA form, the CDR3 reads TGTGCCAGCAGCTTACAGGACACCTATAATTCACCCCTCCACTTT. Translated: CASSLQDTYNSPLHF. Filled out from reference TRBV7-8 and TRBJ1-6, the complete variable domain reads GAGVSQSPRYKVAKRGQDVALRCDPISGHVSLFWYQQALGQGPEFLTYFQNEAQLDKSGLPSDRFFAERPEGSVSTLKIQRTQQEDSAVYLCASSLQDTYNSPLHFGNGTRLTVT.

The V call is TRBV6-6, the J call TRBJ1-5; D not resolved. Germline CDR1 is MNHNY and CDR2 is SVGAGI (reference sequence). Trimming pared 5 bases from V and 9 bases from J, leaving 11 bases between. The CDR3 loop spans 12 amino acids. CDR3 coding DNA: TGTGCCAGCAGTACCTTCGGTTGGCCCCAGCATTTT. It specifies CASSTFGWPQHF.

The J gene is TRBJ1-1, the V gene TRBV29-1; 9 nucleotides align to TRBD1. Germline V gene lookup returns CDR1 SQVTM and CDR2 ANQGSEA. V dropped 7 bases and J dropped 5; count of bases not matched to a gene: 8. The CDR3 contains 13 residues. The CDR3 is CSASGQGGTEAFF. Here the CDR3 DNA reads TGCAGCGCCTCGGGACAGGGAGGTACTGAAGCTTTCTTT. The entire variable domain, with the rest obtained from reference TRBV29-1 and TRBJ1-1, is as follows: SAVISQKPSRDICQRGTSLTIQCQVDSQVTMMFWYRQQPGQSLTLIATANQGSEATYESGFVIDKFPISRPNLTFSTLTVSNMSPEDSSIYLCSASGQGGTEAFFGQGTRLTVV.

The chain uses TRBV4-2 and TRBJ2-1, with D possibly being TRBD1 (6 bases). Germline lookup yields CDR1 LGHNA and CDR2 YNFKEQ. The V end lost 6 bases, the J end lost 3 bases, and 18 bases lay between the germline ends. The CDR3 sequence is 16 residues long. The CDR3 DNA reads TGTGCCAGCAGGCTGCTATTGGGGGCGAGCTACAATGAGCAGTTCTTC. Its protein product is CASRLLLGASYNEQFF.

This clone was counted between two and nine times. The gene calls are TRBV5-1 and TRBJ2-2; 8 nucleotides line up with TRBD1. Losses at the gene ends were 5 bases for V and 2 bases for J; bases not matched to a gene: 5. This CDR3 has 15 amino acids. CDR1 SGHRS and CDR2 YFSETQ come from the germline V gene. CDR3 DNA sequence: TGCGCCAGCAGGGAGACAGGGGATAACACCGGGGAGCTGTTTTTT. This sequence encodes CASRETGDNTGELFF.

The rearrangement uses TRBV10-3 and TRBJ2-1; 7 bases fit TRBD2. V was pared by 7 bases and J by 3 bases, with 6 bases of the junction left unmatched. CDR1 is ENHRY, CDR2 SYGVKD, per germline. This CDR3 contains 14 residues. CDR3 sequence: CAITQRGNYNEQFF. The CDR3, as DNA: TGTGCCATCACCCAGCGGGGCAACTACAATGAGCAGTTCTTC.

Remarks on this clone: The sample contains more than one DNA sequence encoding this CDR3. V and J are TRBV20-1 and TRBJ2-1; 7 nucleotides match TRBD1. V gave up 5 bases and J gave up 9 bases; unmatched junction bases: 1. In germline, CDR1 is DFQATT, CDR2 SNEGSKA (reference sequence). This CDR3 comprises 10 residues. CDR3 sequence reads: CSASGGEQFF. CDR3 bases: TGCAGTGCTTCAGGGGGTGAGCAGTTCTTC.

Regarding this clone: The germline gene is not matched at one end of the junction; a read error may be the cause. The chain is built from TRBV7-9 and TRBJ2-5; D may be TRBD1 or TRBD2 (5 bases each). CDR1 and CDR2 from the germline V gene are SEHNR and FQNEAQ (reference sequence). This CDR3 contains 14 residues. The DNA for the CDR3 is TGTGCCAGCAGCCTAGCAGGGTACCAAGAGACCCAGTACTTC. It codes for CASSLAGYQETQYF.

For this clone: The sample carries other DNA sequences with the same CDR3. The rearrangement joins TRBV30 to TRBJ1-6; D is undetermined. This CDR3 comprises 12 residues. In germline, CDR1 is GTSNPN, CDR2 SVGIG (reference sequence). Trimming cost V 1 base and J 7 bases, with 5 bases left between them. The CDR3 coding sequence is TGTGCCTGGAGTGGGGGAAATTCACCCCTCCACTTT. It encodes CAWSGGNSPLHF.

The J gene is TRBJ2-7, the V gene TRBV6-1, with 7 positions matching TRBD1. Germline V gene sequence: CDR1 MNHNS, CDR2 SASEGT. The CDR3 length is 15 residues. The trim removed 6 bases at V and 3 bases at J, leaving 11 bases unmatched. CDR3 protein: CASRPKGAANYEQYF. The CDR3 bases are TGTGCCAGCAGGCCTAAGGGGGCTGCCAACTACGAGCAGTACTTC.

V usage is TRBV7-3 and J usage is TRBJ2-1; TRBD1 is a possible D gene (6 bases). The CDR3 runs 15 residues. Trimming left V 1 base short and J 10 bases short, with 17 bases between. CDR1 is SGHTA and CDR2 is FQGTGA in the germline V gene. CDR3 residues: CASSLSTGPLGEQFF. DNA of the CDR3: TGTGCCAGCAGCTTAAGCACAGGGCCCCTTGGGGAGCAGTTCTTC.

This clone was found a few times. The chain is built from TRBV14 and TRBJ1-4; D uncertain. Germline V gene lookup returns CDR1 SGHDN and CDR2 FVKESK. V lost 0 bases and J lost 2, with 13 bases in between. The CDR3 is made up of 17 amino acids. The CDR3, as DNA: TGTGCCAGCAGCCAAGATATGCGGCCAGCCACTAATGAAAAACTGTTTTTT. Its translation: CASSQDMRPATNEKLFF.

Concerning this clone: One junction end disagrees with the germline gene, perhaps due to a read error. The CDR3 DNA follows: TGTGCCAGCTCACCACGATCCCAAGAGATCCAGTACTTC. It encodes CASSPRSQEIQYF. This chain joins TRBV18 and TRBJ2-5, with D hard to call. Germline CDR1 and CDR2: KGHSH and LQKENI. The CDR3 runs 13 residues.

This clone came up a few times. The chain links TRBV6-6 to TRBJ1-3; D not certain. V was clipped by 4 bases and J by 0 bases, with 7 bases between them. The germline V gene encodes CDR1 MNHNY and CDR2 SVGAGI (reference sequence). The CDR3 runs 14 residues. The CDR3 spells CASSFGSSGNTIYF. The CDR3 DNA reads as TGTGCCAGCAGTTTTGGTAGCTCTGGAAACACCATATATTTT.

The chain is built from TRBV29-1 and TRBJ1-5, with D possibly being TRBD1 (5 bases). Trimming cost V 5 bases and J 8 bases, with 16 bases left between them. This CDR3 region has 13 residues. In germline, CDR1 is SQVTM, CDR2 ANQGSEA. The CDR3 DNA reads as TGCAGCGTTCAGGGAGGGGTCGGAGAGCCCCAGCATTTT. Its protein is CSVQGGVGEPQHF.

The chain is built from TRBV29-1 and TRBJ1-1, with 7 bases identical to TRBD1. CDR1 SQVTM and CDR2 ANQGSEA come from the germline V gene. V shed 3 bases, J shed 0 bases, and the junction held 4 bases outside the gene matches. The CDR3 sequence is 14 residues long. The CDR3 nucleotides read TGCAGCGTTGAGCGGGACAGCCTGAACACTGAAGCTTTCTTT. Its protein is CSVERDSLNTEAFF. Complete variable domain (other parts from reference TRBV29-1 and TRBJ1-1): SAVISQKPSRDICQRGTSLTIQCQVDSQVTMMFWYRQQPGQSLTLIATANQGSEATYESGFVIDKFPISRPNLTFSTLTVSNMSPEDSSIYLCSVERDSLNTEAFFGQGTRLTVV.

The chain couples TRBV9 to TRBJ2-1; 10 nucleotides align to TRBD1. Germline values: CDR1 SGDLS, CDR2 YYNGEE. The CDR3 is 14 residues long. V lost 5 bases and J lost 7; bases outside the gene matches: 6. The CDR3 bases are TGTGCCAGCAGGCCGGGACAGGGGATAAATGAGCAGTTCTTC. Translating gives CASRPGQGINEQFF.

The sample holds a few counts of this clone. The chain carries TRBV29-1 and TRBJ2-6; TRBD1 or TRBD2 may be the D gene (5 bases each). Deletions cut 3 bases from V and 2 bases from J, with 5 bases between. CDR1 and CDR2 from the germline V gene are SQVTM and ANQGSEA. The CDR3 is made up of 13 amino acids. The CDR3 DNA reads TGCAGCGTTGAGGGGGCTGGGGCCAACGTCCTGACTTTC. It is translated as CSVEGAGANVLTF.

This clone was observed a handful of times. No DNA is shown, since the ends of the CDR3 on it are uncertain; the CDR3 is the one TCRdb lists. The chain joins TRBV6-5 to TRBJ1-1. Termini included, the CDR3 measures 14 amino acids. The germline V gene encodes CDR1 MNHEY and CDR2 SVGAGI. The CDR3 sequence: CASSSSDLNTEAFF.